Shown below are 22 T cell receptor beta chains from a single sample sequenced in a study of shared clonotypes between healthy human individuals. TCRdb's table, derived via immunoSEQ multiplex PCR, lists solely in-frame clones and lacks some. The data hold more than 2,000,000 clones, with over 90% observed a single time. Sequencing was done on a sample of naive CD4+ T cells from PBMCs. Stated subset: CD45RA+ positively selected. Source of these receptors: a man between 18 and 29 years old in good health. Some clones in this sample may be carry-over from other donors' samples.

Notes on this clone: Other DNA sequences in this sample translate to the same CDR3. This chain connects TRBV5-8 to TRBJ2-7; 10 nucleotides agree with TRBD2. The CDR3 contains 15 residues. The V gene's germline CDR1 is SGHTS and CDR2 YDEGEE. J lost 2 bases, V lost 0 bases, and 2 bases had no gene match. The CDR3 reads CASSLGLAGAYEQYF. The CDR3 region has the DNA TGTGCCAGCAGCTTGGGGCTAGCGGGGGCCTACGAGCAGTACTTC.

The J gene is TRBJ2-4, the V gene TRBV6-5; D is tentatively TRBD1 or TRBD2 (5 bases each). Deletions cut 5 bases from V and 5 bases from J, with 13 bases between. Germline V gives CDR1 MNHEY, CDR2 SVGAGI. The CDR3 runs to 14 residues. The chain's CDR3 is CASSPRDGQNIQYF. The CDR3 DNA follows: TGTGCCAGCAGTCCTCGGGACGGGCAAAACATTCAGTACTTC.

Worth noting for this clone: The identical CDR3 is also encoded by other nucleotide sequences in the sample. The V gene is TRBV5-1, the J gene TRBJ2-1, with 8 bases fitting TRBD1. This CDR3 has 13 amino acids. The germline V gene has CDR1 SGHRS and CDR2 YFSETQ. Trimming took 1 base from V and 7 from J; bases not matched to a gene: 1. The CDR3 coding sequence is TGCGCCAGCAGCTTGCAGGGGGCGAATGAGCAGTTCTTC. As protein: CASSLQGANEQFF.

The chain has TRBV28 and TRBJ2-2; TRBD2 matches 8 bases. The CDR3 is made up of 16 amino acids. The V and J ends lost 6 bases and 2 bases, in that order; junction bases with no gene match: 8. Germline V gene sequence: CDR1 MDHEN, CDR2 SYDVKM. The CDR3 sequence is CASSTRLAPNTGELFF. DNA of the CDR3: TGTGCCAGCAGCACCAGACTAGCGCCAAACACCGGGGAGCTGTTTTTT.

V and J are TRBV19 and TRBJ1-5; maybe TRBD1 (5 bases). The V end lost 3 bases, the J end lost 3 bases, and 9 bases lay between the germline ends. Germline CDR1 LNHDA, CDR2 SQIVND (reference sequence). The CDR3 has 14 residues. The chain's CDR3 is CASSIARVNQPQHF. Here the CDR3 DNA reads TGTGCCAGTAGTATCGCCAGGGTCAATCAGCCCCAGCATTTT.

This clone was counted between two and nine times. This chain uses TRBV6-5 with TRBJ1-2; D remains ambiguous. Between the trimmed V and J ends, which lost 5 bases and 2 bases, there was a span of 9 bases. This CDR3 comprises 13 residues. Germline V gene data show CDR1 as MNHEY and CDR2 as SVGAGI. DNA of the CDR3: TGTGCCAGCAGTACGGACGGAAACTATGGCTACACCTTC. This translates into CASSTDGNYGYTF.

V usage is TRBV19 and J usage is TRBJ1-1, with D tentatively TRBD1 (6 bases). The CDR3 covers 14 residues. From germline, CDR1 is LNHDA and CDR2 SQIVND (reference sequence). V lost 3 bases and J 11 bases, leaving 19 bases between the germline ends. Here the CDR3 reads CASSISALGGAAFF. As DNA, the CDR3 is TGTGCCAGTAGTATTTCGGCCTTAGGGGGGGCGGCTTTCTTT.

The V gene is TRBV25-1, the J gene TRBJ2-7; no clear D. This CDR3 comprises 13 residues. Germline CDR1 MGHDK, CDR2 SYGVNS. V shed 2 bases and J shed 7 bases, with 12 bases lying between them. The CDR3 region has the DNA TGTGCCAGCAGTGAACAGGTCATGGGGGAGCAGTACTTC. It encodes CASSEQVMGEQYF.

The genes are TRBV21-1 and TRBJ2-3; no DNA check was done on the table's D call, TRBD2. TRBV21-1 has pseudogene status. The CDR3 has 20 amino acids. The CDR3 DNA follows: TGTGCCAGCAGCAAAGGTGGTATGTCCCGGCTAGCGGGAACGGGAGATACGCAGTATTTT. It translates to CASSKGGMSRLAGTGDTQYF.

The table lists this clone with a count of one. The chain is built from TRBV6-5 and TRBJ2-7; D remains ambiguous. V lost 4 bases to trimming and J lost 2 bases, with 12 bases between them. The CDR3 covers 14 residues. Germline V gives CDR1 MNHEY, CDR2 SVGAGI. For the CDR3, the DNA is TGTGCCAGCAGTTTTGGACGCACGACCTACGAGCAGTACTTC. Translating gives CASSFGRTTYEQYF.

The rearrangement joins TRBV6-5 to TRBJ2-5, with D possibly being TRBD2 (6 bases). CDR3 length: 16 amino acids. Between the trimmed V and J ends, which lost 4 bases and 7 bases, there was a span of 22 bases. The V gene's germline CDR1 is MNHEY and CDR2 SVGAGI. This CDR3 reads CASSFSMRGTSGTQYF. For the CDR3, the DNA is TGTGCCAGCAGTTTTAGTATGCGGGGTACAAGCGGGACCCAGTACTTC.

The rearrangement joins TRBV5-8 to TRBJ2-4; D call uncertain. Germline CDR1 SGHTS, CDR2 YDEGEE. The V and J ends lost 0 bases and 6 bases respectively, with 4 bases between them. CDR3 length: 12 residues. The CDR3: CASSLGRNIQYF. CDR3 sequence (DNA): TGTGCCAGCAGCTTGGGTAGAAACATTCAGTACTTC.

This chain connects TRBV5-1 to TRBJ2-7; possibly TRBD2 for D (5 bases). CDR1 and CDR2 (germline): SGHRS, YFSETQ. The CDR3 has 13 amino acids. Trimming left V 6 bases short and J 7 bases short, with 17 bases between. CDR3 sequence: CASKPSGMEEQYF. The DNA of the CDR3 is TGCGCCAGCAAACCATCCGGGATGGAAGAGCAGTACTTC.

The V and J genes are TRBV9 and TRBJ2-1; TRBD2 matches at 15 bases. V lost 1 base to trimming and J lost 10 bases; unmatched junction nucleotides: 6. Per the germline V gene, CDR1 is SGDLS and CDR2 is YYNGEE. The length of the CDR3 is 16 residues. Here the CDR3 DNA reads TGTGCCAGCAGCGTACCGGGACTAGCGGGGGGATCGGAGCAGTTCTTC. Translating it yields CASSVPGLAGGSEQFF.

This clone was observed once. The chain employs TRBV9 and TRBJ2-1; either TRBD1 or TRBD2 may supply D (5 bases each). The CDR3 consists of 13 residues. CDR1 is SGDLS and CDR2 is YYNGEE in the germline V gene. V was shortened by 1 base and J by 5 bases, with 7 bases between the two germline ends. CDR3 in amino acids: CASSVRGDNEQFF. The CDR3 DNA reads as TGTGCCAGCAGCGTAAGGGGAGACAATGAGCAGTTCTTC.

This chain connects TRBV7-9 to TRBJ2-1; 7 nucleotides agree with TRBD1. Unmatched junction bases numbered 8, after V lost 1 base and J lost 8 bases. This CDR3 has 15 amino acids. Looked up from germline, CDR1 is SEHNR and CDR2 is FQNEAQ (reference sequence). The CDR3 loop reads CASSLGQTGNDEQFF. DNA for the CDR3: TGTGCCAGCAGCTTAGGCCAGACAGGGAACGATGAGCAGTTCTTC.

The rearrangement joins TRBV18 to TRBJ2-4; 8 bases fit TRBD1. Germline CDR1 and CDR2: KGHSH and LQKENI. The CDR3 totals 13 residues. V dropped 3 bases and J dropped 6; count of bases not matched to a gene: 1. CDR3 DNA: TGTGCCAGCTCACCCGACAGGGGAAACATTCAGTACTTC. Residues: CASSPDRGNIQYF.

This clone was seen more than once but under ten times. The V gene is TRBV28, the J gene TRBJ1-4, with D hard to call. Germline V gene sequence: CDR1 MDHEN, CDR2 SYDVKM. This CDR3 spans 11 amino acids. The V end was cut by 9 bases, the J end by 11 bases, with 13 bases between. The chain's CDR3 is CASAGIEKLFF. CDR3 DNA: TGTGCCAGTGCGGGGATCGAGAAACTGTTTTTT. Looking up the rest from reference TRBV28 and TRBJ1-4 gives the full variable domain: DVKVTQSSRYLVKRTGEKVFLECVQDMDHENMFWYRQDPGLGLRLIYFSYDVKMKEKGDIPEGYSVSREKKERFSLILESASTNQTSMYLCASAGIEKLFFGSGTQLSVL.

This chain links TRBV7-9 with TRBJ1-1; TRBD1 agrees at 7 bases. The germline V gene encodes CDR1 SEHNR and CDR2 FQNEAQ (reference sequence). This CDR3 spans 18 amino acids. The V segment lost 4 bases and the J segment 6 bases; nucleotides outside the gene matches: 20. The CDR3 nucleotides read TGTGCCAGCAGCTCCAGGGGGGCGGCAGGGGGAGTAGTGGCTGAAGCTTTCTTT. It specifies CASSSRGAAGGVVAEAFF.

J is TRBJ2-7 and V is TRBV11-2; tentatively, D is TRBD1 (7 bases). CDR3 length: 14 amino acids. Between the trimmed V and J ends, which lost 4 bases and 3 bases, there was a span of 13 bases. CDR1 SGHAT and CDR2 FQNNGV come from the germline V gene. CDR3 protein: CASSWGDSRYEQYF. The CDR3, as DNA: TGTGCCAGCAGCTGGGGGGACAGCCGCTACGAGCAGTACTTC. The variable domain in full, completed from reference TRBV11-2 and TRBJ2-7, reads EAGVAQSPRYKIIEKRQSVAFWCNPISGHATLYWYQQILGQGPKLLIQFQNNGVVDDSQLPKDRFSAERLKGVDSTLKIQPAKLEDSAVYLCASSWGDSRYEQYFGPGTRLTVT.

V and J are TRBV7-9 and TRBJ1-2, with no clear D. The V gene lost 3 bases and the J gene lost 4 bases, with 6 bases spanning the gap. From germline, CDR1 is SEHNR and CDR2 FQNEAQ (reference sequence). The CDR3 has 12 amino acids. CDR3 in amino acids: CASSFEFYGYTF. DNA for the CDR3: TGTGCCAGCAGCTTCGAATTCTATGGCTACACCTTC.

The chain is built from TRBV15 and TRBJ2-1, with D uncertain. Germline V lookup: CDR1 LNHNV, CDR2 YYDKDF (reference sequence). The CDR3 runs to 13 residues. V gave up 0 bases and J gave up 8 bases, with 8 bases separating them. The CDR3 sequence: CATSRDVLDEQFF. The CDR3 DNA sequence: TGTGCCACCAGCAGAGATGTTCTCGATGAGCAGTTCTTC.